What follows is one TCR beta chain and its context. Its matching antigen is unknown. TCRbeta library preparation incorporated unique molecular identifiers. Using its own MiXCR run on the PCR reads, TCRdb lists one record per CDR3 protein. The sample lists about 78,000 distinct CDR3 sequences, roughly 14% seen once, with 25% to 30% in the top ten. The CDR3 runs to 13 residues. Trimming left V 3 bases short and J 5 bases short, with 13 bases between. The V gene's germline CDR1 is DFQATT and CDR2 SNEGSKA (reference sequence). This entry belongs to a study of T-cell reconstitution after alpha-beta-depleted transplantation in children. Study results and limitations: At around two months after transplant, the alpha-beta T cells were reportedly derived from several hundred expanded clones that came from non-depleted graft cells. Some patients owed their high day-60 TCRbeta diversity to surviving recipient T cells and thymic progenitors. Hyperexpanded clones declined; after one year, newly produced T cells mostly supplied diversity.

The clonotype originates from a male patient between 2 and 15 years old who had a stem cell transplant for acute lymphoblastic leukemia, so the T cells may come from the graft donor. The source material was PBMCs, mostly from graft donor cells, sampled 180 days after TCRalphabeta/CD19-depleted stem cell transplant. V and J are TRBV20-1 and TRBJ2-5, with D unresolved. The DNA of the CDR3 is TGCAGTGCTAGGGTTGGGTCTGGCGAGACCCAGTACTTC. Protein: CSARVGSGETQYF.